This entry concerns a single T cell receptor beta chain. Its antigen remains unknown. The record originates from a study of CD39 and CD103 CD8 tumor-infiltrating T cells. Findings and limits, study-wide: Compared with DN, SP and blood memory CD8, DP TILs appeared more oligoclonal. DN TIL clonotypes largely overlapped peripheral memory CD8 repertoires, unlike DP.

The table came from immunoSEQ multiplex PCR; TCRdb's copy has only in-frame clones and leaves some out. This table has 6,000 to 8,500 clones, about 62% appearing once. For tumor-infiltrating lymphocytes, EpCAM beads were added to negative-selection T-cell enrichment of thawed cells. CD8+CD4-CD45RA- cells, CCR7-positive or negative, formed the memory CD8 sort. CDR1 is MDHEN and CDR2 is SYDVKM in the germline V gene. Trimming removed 6 bases from V and 3 bases from J, with 8 bases in between. The CDR3 runs 12 residues. This rearrangement joins TRBV28 to TRBJ1-2; no clear D. The specimen was CD8+ T cells sorted from blood. Subset indicated: total memory CD8 T cells (CD45RA-CCR7+/-) from blood or uninvolved lymph node. This TCR was sampled from a human donor with head and neck squamous cell carcinoma. The CDR3 DNA reads TGTGCCAGCAGCCCCGGGGACTATGGCTACACCTTC. Protein product: CASSPGDYGYTF.